The entry below describes one T cell receptor (beta chain). Its specificity is not known. The data derive from a study of shared clonotypes between healthy human individuals. Study-wide results and limits: Richness estimates generally favored naive over memory subsets.

Measured with immunoSEQ multiplex PCR; TCRdb has only the in-frame clones, and not every one. This sample has 2 million to 2.5 million clones, with almost 96% found just once. The study drew all its donors from Caucasian adults living in Nashville, Tennessee. Trimming stripped 6 bases from V and 5 bases from J, with 8 bases between. This CDR3 has 13 residues. CDR1 is ENHRY, CDR2 SYGVKD, per germline. The receptor was derived from a man between 18 and 35 years old in good health. The sequencing input was naive CD4+ T cells sorted from blood. As for subset: CD45RA+ positively selected. The chain combines TRBV10-3 with TRBJ1-6; D gene ambiguous. The CDR3 region has the DNA TGTGCCATCAGACCCGTAGATAATTCACCCCTCCACTTT. This sequence encodes CAIRPVDNSPLHF.